This TCR beta chain was captured by sequencing in a study of CD8+ T cells in alopecia areata. Study as a whole: Treated patients were given oral tofacitinib, which was dosed at 5 to 10 mg twice daily.

Findings and limits, study-wide: Among the top 100, expanded CD8+ clones, as well as scalp clonality, were significantly decreased by tofacitinib.

Reverse transcription of extracted RNA yielded cDNA, which provided the sequencing template. Using immunoSEQ multiplex PCR, the repertoire was profiled, and TCRdb retains in-frame clones only, with some absent. The data hold under 350,000 clones, with 55% to 70% observed a single time. Treatment indicated: oral pan-JAK inhibitor, 5-10 mg twice daily. Obtained from alopecia areata patients were lesional scalp punch biopsies along with peripheral blood. As for this clone: Its antigen is undetermined.

Trimming removed 3 bases at V and 1 base at J, with 21 bases between. The CDR3 length is 17 residues. Germline V gives CDR1 GTSNPN, CDR2 SVGIG (reference sequence). The rearrangement joins TRBV30 to TRBJ1-1; D unresolved. The sequence was obtained from a human donor with alopecia areata. The material was CD4+ T cells sorted from blood, obtained at week 24, from a patient treated with tofacitinib. The CDR3 DNA reads as TGTGCCTGGAGAGAGCCCCGCCGGGGTTTTGGGAACACTGAAGCTTTCTTT. Residues: CAWREPRRGFGNTEAFF.